This TCR beta chain comes out of a study of CD8+ T cells in alopecia areata. Study at large: Administration of oral tofacitinib to treated patients was at 5 to 10 mg twice daily.

This clone turned up a few times. What it binds is not known. Isolated RNA was reverse transcribed into cDNA used as the sequencing template. The method was immunoSEQ multiplex PCR; TCRdb's version includes in-frame clones alone and lacks a portion of them. The sample consists of approximately 200,000 clones, 60% to 70% of them appearing once. Overall study findings and caveats: Among patients, TCR sharing was less clear than in mice, a difference possibly due in part to HLA diversity in the patient population.

The V end lost 0 bases, the J end lost 11 bases, and 10 bases lay between the germline ends. The CDR3 runs 11 residues. Per the germline V gene, CDR1 is DFQATT and CDR2 is SNEGSKA (reference sequence). Treatment described: oral pan-JAK inhibitor, 5-10 mg twice daily. This clonotype originated in a human donor with alopecia areata. Sequenced material: CD4+ T cells sorted from blood, taken at week 4, from a patient treated with tofacitinib. The V call is TRBV20-1, the J call TRBJ1-1; D remains ambiguous. The CDR3: CSARDIDWAFF. CDR3 coding DNA: TGCAGTGCTAGAGATATCGATTGGGCTTTCTTT.